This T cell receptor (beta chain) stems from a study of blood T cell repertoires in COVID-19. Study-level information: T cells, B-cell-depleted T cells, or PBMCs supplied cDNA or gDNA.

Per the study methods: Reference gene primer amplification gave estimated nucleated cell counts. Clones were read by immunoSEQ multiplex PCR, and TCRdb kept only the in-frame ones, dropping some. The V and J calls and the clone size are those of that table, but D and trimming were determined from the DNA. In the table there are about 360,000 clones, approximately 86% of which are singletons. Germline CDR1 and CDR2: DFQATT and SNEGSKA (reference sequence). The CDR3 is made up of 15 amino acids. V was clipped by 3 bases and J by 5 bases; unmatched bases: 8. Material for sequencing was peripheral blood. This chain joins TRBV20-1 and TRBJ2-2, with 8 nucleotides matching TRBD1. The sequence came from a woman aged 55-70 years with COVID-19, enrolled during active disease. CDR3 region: CSASSGQGRTGELFF. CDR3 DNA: TGCAGTGCTAGTAGTGGACAGGGTCGGACCGGGGAGCTGTTTTTT.